The source of this TCR beta chain is a study of cytomegalovirus exposure and HLA in healthy donors. Donors likely had unrecorded immune exposures despite being nominally healthy when sampled. V was pared by 4 bases and J by 2 bases, with 8 bases between. The CDR3 contains 13 residues. Germline V CDR1 and CDR2: SQVTM, ANQGSEA. It was with 60 Vbeta and 13 Jbeta primers that the PCR ran. Using immunoSEQ multiplex PCR, the repertoire was profiled, and TCRdb retains in-frame clones only, with some absent. Of around 110,000 clones in the sample, roughly 72% were seen once. This clone was picked up one time. This TCR was sampled from a man between 25 and 39 years old in good health and CMV-seronegative. The V and J genes are TRBV29-1 and TRBJ2-2, with D perhaps matching TRBD2 (5 bases). Material for sequencing was PBMCs. The CDR3 loop reads CSVVRGNTGELFF. The DNA of the CDR3 is TGCAGCGTTGTACGGGGAAACACCGGGGAGCTGTTTTTT.